Presented here are 24 T cell receptor beta chains from one specimen sequenced in a study of cytomegalovirus exposure and HLA in healthy donors. In the PCR, 60 Vbeta and 13 Jbeta primers were used. The assay was immunoSEQ multiplex PCR, and TCRdb's table has in-frame clones only and misses some. Altogether about 140,000 clones are present, 70% being singletons, with the ten largest covering roughly 1.9%. The sequencing sample was made of PBMCs. These receptors originate from a woman aged 60-75 years in good health and CMV-seropositive.

The chain couples TRBV6-1 to TRBJ1-5; D is perhaps TRBD1 (5 bases). This CDR3 is 15 amino acids long. Per the germline V gene, CDR1 is MNHNS and CDR2 is SASEGT. Trimming took off 2 bases at V and 2 bases at J, with 10 bases between the two ends. The CDR3 here is CASSEQGTGNQPQHF. In DNA, the CDR3 is TGTGCCAGCAGTGAACAGGGTACTGGCAATCAGCCCCAGCATTTT.

The chain employs TRBV5-1 and TRBJ2-1, with 11 bases that match TRBD2. J lost 4 bases, V lost 1 base, and 7 bases had no gene match. Germline V CDR1 and CDR2: SGHRS, YFSETQ. The CDR3 is made up of 17 amino acids. CDR3 sequence: CASSLQLLAGGYNEQFF. The CDR3 DNA sequence: TGCGCCAGCAGCTTGCAGCTCTTAGCGGGAGGGTACAATGAGCAGTTCTTC.

The chain joins TRBV28 to TRBJ2-7, with 8 positions matching TRBD1. This CDR3 contains 17 residues. Germline V gene sequence: CDR1 MDHEN, CDR2 SYDVKM. V lost 5 bases, J lost 3 bases, and 15 bases stayed unmatched. CDR3 sequence: CASSPTGRGLNDYEQYF. Here the CDR3 DNA reads TGTGCCAGCAGTCCGACAGGCAGGGGGCTGAACGACTACGAGCAGTACTTC.

The V and J genes are TRBV28 and TRBJ2-3; 13 nucleotides align to TRBD2. With 5 bases clipped from V and 6 bases from J, the junction kept 5 bases outside the gene matches. The CDR3 spans 15 residues. From germline, CDR1 is MDHEN and CDR2 SYDVKM. DNA of the CDR3: TGTGCCAGCAGTGCGACTAGCGGGAGGTTTGATACGCAGTATTTT. It yields the protein CASSATSGRFDTQYF.

This clone occurred a few times. The J gene is TRBJ2-1, the V gene TRBV6-6, with D hard to call. From germline, CDR1 is MNHNY and CDR2 SVGAGI (reference sequence). The CDR3 runs to 13 residues. V gave up 7 bases and J gave up 0 bases, with 7 bases separating them. CDR3 nucleotides: TGTGCCAGCAAAAGGAGCTCCTACAATGAGCAGTTCTTC. It is translated as CASKRSSYNEQFF.

The CDR3 is CASSELWTFQETQYF. The CDR3 DNA follows: TGCGCCAGCAGCGAACTGTGGACATTCCAAGAGACCCAGTACTTC. The chain couples TRBV5-1 to TRBJ2-5; D possibly corresponds to TRBD1 (5 bases). Germline V gene data show CDR1 as SGHRS and CDR2 as YFSETQ. Trimming cost V 4 bases and J 1 base, with 14 bases left between them. The length of the CDR3 is 15 residues.

This chain links TRBV5-8 with TRBJ2-5; TRBD1 matches 8 bases. Germline CDR1 reads SGHTS; CDR2 reads YDEGEE. Germline trimming cut 4 bases from V and 5 bases from J; bases unmatched to any gene: 7. The CDR3 has 14 residues. The CDR3 DNA reads TGTGCCAGCAGCCTCGACAGGGGCGGGGAGACCCAGTACTTC. Residues: CASSLDRGGETQYF.

The genes are TRBV2 and TRBJ2-7, with D possibly TRBD2 on 6 matching bases. The V end was cut by 10 bases, the J end by 2 bases, with 12 bases between. CDR1 and CDR2 from the germline V gene are SNHLY and FYNNEI. This CDR3 spans 12 amino acids. Written as DNA, the CDR3 is TGTGCCACCTTGACTAGTCCCTACGAGCAGTACTTC. It specifies CATLTSPYEQYF. Full variable domain (remainder filled in from reference TRBV2 and TRBJ2-7): EPEVTQTPSHQVTQMGQEVILRCVPISNHLYFYWYRQILGQKVEFLVSFYNNEISEKSEIFDDQFSVERPDGSNFTLKIRSTKLEDSAMYFCATLTSPYEQYFGPGTRLTVT.

In nucleotides, the CDR3 is TGTGCCAGCAGCTTTTCGGGGTTAAGCGGCTACACCTTC. Its translation is CASSFSGLSGYTF. This chain links TRBV7-2 with TRBJ1-2; D is unresolved. V was clipped by 3 bases and J by 8 bases, with 13 bases between them. Germline V gene sequence: CDR1 SGHTA, CDR2 FQGNSA. CDR3 length: 13 residues.

The J gene is TRBJ2-7, the V gene TRBV14, with a tentative D call TRBD2 (5 bases). This CDR3 region has 14 residues. Germline V gene lookup returns CDR1 SGHDN and CDR2 FVKESK. Trimming took 0 bases from V and 0 from J, leaving 6 bases between them. CDR3 bases: TGTGCCAGCAGCCAAGACGGACTCTCCTACGAGCAGTACTTC. This sequence encodes CASSQDGLSYEQYF.

This clone occurred a few times. This rearrangement joins TRBV7-9 to TRBJ2-7, with a possible D match to TRBD1 (6 bases). Germline CDR1 and CDR2: SEHNR and FQNEAQ (reference sequence). This CDR3 has 12 amino acids. V lost 1 base and J lost 6, with 7 bases in between. The CDR3 nucleotides are TGTGCCAGCAGCTTAGAAGGGGGCGAGCAGTACTTC. It encodes CASSLEGGEQYF. Full variable domain (outside the CDR3, taken from reference TRBV7-9 and TRBJ2-7): DTGVSQNPRHKITKRGQNVTFRCDPISEHNRLYWYRQTLGQGPEFLTYFQNEAQLEKSRLLSDRFSAERPKGSFSTLEIQRTEQGDSAMYLCASSLEGGEQYFGPGTRLTVT.

This clone was counted between two and nine times. This chain uses TRBV9 with TRBJ2-7; 8 nucleotides match TRBD1. The CDR3 covers 15 residues. V trimming: 4 bases; J trimming: 2 bases; junction bases outside the gene matches: 8. Germline loops: CDR1 SGDLS, CDR2 YYNGEE. CDR3 in DNA: TGTGCCAGCAGCCCGACGGACAGGGAAACCTACGAGCAGTACTTC. Amino acids: CASSPTDRETYEQYF.

The rearrangement links TRBV11-2 to TRBJ1-1, with 8 bases identical to TRBD1. Per germline, CDR1 SGHAT and CDR2 FQNNGV. CDR3 length: 14 amino acids. V was pared by 2 bases and J by 1 base, with 0 bases of the junction left unmatched. CDR3: CASSLQGANTEAFF. The CDR3 DNA reads as TGTGCCAGCAGCTTACAGGGGGCGAACACTGAAGCTTTCTTT.

The V gene is TRBV28, the J gene TRBJ1-5; D is perhaps TRBD1 (6 bases). The CDR3 spans 14 residues. Trimming stripped 6 bases from V and 7 bases from J, with 16 bases between. The V gene's germline CDR1 is MDHEN and CDR2 SYDVKM. The CDR3 region is CASRDSQGWQPQHF. The CDR3 nucleotides read TGTGCCAGCAGAGACTCACAGGGTTGGCAGCCCCAGCATTTT.

V is TRBV7-6 and J is TRBJ2-2; 8 bases align to TRBD1. The germline V gene has CDR1 SGHVS and CDR2 FNYEAQ. The CDR3 covers 15 residues. V lost 3 bases and J lost 0; bases outside the gene matches: 0. This CDR3 is CASSLDRANTGELFF. CDR3 in DNA: TGTGCCAGCAGCTTGGACAGGGCGAACACCGGGGAGCTGTTTTTT.

This chain uses TRBV7-3 with TRBJ1-1; 11 bases are shared with TRBD1. This CDR3 spans 15 amino acids. V was pared by 0 bases and J by 8 bases, with 5 bases of the junction left unmatched. The germline CDR1 and CDR2 sequences are SGHTA and FQGTGA. DNA of the CDR3: TGTGCCAGCAGCTTAACACCGGGACAGGGGGTCGAAGCTTTCTTT. Translating gives CASSLTPGQGVEAFF.

The rearrangement uses TRBV5-1 and TRBJ2-5; 11 nucleotides agree with TRBD2. V lost 4 bases to trimming and J lost 3 bases; unmatched junction nucleotides: 8. CDR3 length equals 16 residues. The germline V gene has CDR1 SGHRS and CDR2 YFSETQ. The chain's CDR3 is CASSVAGGPVKETQYF. CDR3 coding DNA: TGCGCCAGCAGCGTAGCGGGAGGGCCGGTGAAAGAGACCCAGTACTTC.

The chain employs TRBV10-3 and TRBJ2-1; unclear D gene. This CDR3 contains 15 residues. The ends were cut back, 4 bases at V and 0 bases at J, with 10 bases in the middle. The germline gives CDR1 ENHRY, CDR2 SYGVKD. The CDR3 spells CAISAGASSYNEQFF. CDR3 DNA: TGTGCCATCAGTGCAGGCGCCAGCTCCTACAATGAGCAGTTCTTC.

This sequence joins TRBV6-1 and TRBJ2-7, with D possibly TRBD1 on 5 matching bases. CDR1 is MNHNS and CDR2 is SASEGT in the germline V gene. The CDR3 sequence is 13 residues long. Deletions cut 7 bases from V and 3 bases from J, with 13 bases between. CDR3 in DNA: TGTGCCAGCACTGTGACAGAGAACTACGAGCAGTACTTC. Protein sequence: CASTVTENYEQYF.

The V call is TRBV28, the J call TRBJ2-7, with D hard to call. Trimming pared 7 bases from V and 2 bases from J, leaving 6 bases between. The CDR3 sequence is 11 residues long. CDR1 is MDHEN, CDR2 SYDVKM, per germline. The CDR3 here is CASTTPYEQYF. CDR3 coding DNA: TGTGCCAGCACAACACCCTACGAGCAGTACTTC.

This chain connects TRBV6-5 to TRBJ1-3; D possibly corresponds to TRBD1 (5 bases). CDR3 length: 14 amino acids. The V gene lost 2 bases and the J gene lost 7 bases, with 12 bases spanning the gap. CDR1 is MNHEY, CDR2 SVGAGI, per germline. Here the CDR3 DNA reads TGTGCCAGCAGTTACCGCCAGGGTCCTAACACCATATATTTT. This codes for CASSYRQGPNTIYF.

V and J are TRBV28 and TRBJ2-2, with 7 bases that match TRBD1. The germline gives CDR1 MDHEN, CDR2 SYDVKM. J lost 7 bases, V lost 6 bases, and 8 bases had no gene match. The CDR3 loop spans 14 amino acids. The CDR3 DNA reads TGTGCCAGCAGATCCGACAGGGTGGGCGGGGAGCTGTTTTTT. Translating it yields CASRSDRVGGELFF.

V and J are TRBV14 and TRBJ1-6; 7 positions match TRBD1. The CDR3 extends over 14 amino acids. With V trimmed by 3 bases and J by 10 bases, 6 bases remained unmatched. Germline-derived CDR1 and CDR2 are SGHDN and FVKESK. Written as DNA, the CDR3 is TGTGCCAGCAGCCAGGAGGTGGGACAGTCACCCCTCCACTTT. Its translation: CASSQEVGQSPLHF.

The J gene is TRBJ2-6, the V gene TRBV19; perhaps TRBD2 as D (7 bases). The V end lost 9 bases, the J end lost 0 bases, and 18 bases lay between the germline ends. This CDR3 is 17 amino acids long. CDR1 is LNHDA, CDR2 SQIVND, per germline (reference sequence). In DNA, the CDR3 is TGTGCCAGCAGAGGGGGGGGAGCTATCTCTGGGGCCAACGTCCTGACTTTC. Protein product: CASRGGGAISGANVLTF. Using reference TRBV19 and TRBJ2-6 for the parts outside the CDR3, the full variable domain is DGGITQSPKYLFRKEGQNVTLSCEQNLNHDAMYWYRQDPGQGLRLIYYSQIVNDFQKGDIAEGYSVSREKKESFPLTVTSAQKNPTAFYLCASRGGGAISGANVLTFGAGSRLTVL.